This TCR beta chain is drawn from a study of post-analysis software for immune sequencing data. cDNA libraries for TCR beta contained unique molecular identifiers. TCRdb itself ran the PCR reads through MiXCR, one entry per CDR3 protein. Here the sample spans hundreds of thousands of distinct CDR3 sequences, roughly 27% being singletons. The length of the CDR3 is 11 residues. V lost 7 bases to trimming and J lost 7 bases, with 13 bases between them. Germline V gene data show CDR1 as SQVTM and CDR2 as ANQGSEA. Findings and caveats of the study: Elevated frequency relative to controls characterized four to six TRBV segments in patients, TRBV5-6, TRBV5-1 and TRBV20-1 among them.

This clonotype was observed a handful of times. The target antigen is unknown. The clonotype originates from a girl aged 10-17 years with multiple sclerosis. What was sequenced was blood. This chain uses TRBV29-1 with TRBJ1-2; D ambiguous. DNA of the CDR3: TGCAGCGCCCGTCCGGTCCGTGGCTACACCTTC. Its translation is CSARPVRGYTF.